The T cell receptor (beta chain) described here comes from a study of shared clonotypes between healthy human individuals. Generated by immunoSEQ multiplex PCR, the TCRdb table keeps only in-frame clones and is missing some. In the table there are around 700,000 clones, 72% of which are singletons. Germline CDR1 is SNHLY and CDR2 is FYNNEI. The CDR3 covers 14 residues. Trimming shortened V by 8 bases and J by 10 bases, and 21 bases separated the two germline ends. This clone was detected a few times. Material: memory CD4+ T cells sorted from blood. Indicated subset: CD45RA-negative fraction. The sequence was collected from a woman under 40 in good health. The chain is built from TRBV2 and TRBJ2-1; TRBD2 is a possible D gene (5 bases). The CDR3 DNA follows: TGTGCCAGCGTCTTCGAGGCAGAACTAGGGGAGCAGTTCTTC. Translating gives CASVFEAELGEQFF.